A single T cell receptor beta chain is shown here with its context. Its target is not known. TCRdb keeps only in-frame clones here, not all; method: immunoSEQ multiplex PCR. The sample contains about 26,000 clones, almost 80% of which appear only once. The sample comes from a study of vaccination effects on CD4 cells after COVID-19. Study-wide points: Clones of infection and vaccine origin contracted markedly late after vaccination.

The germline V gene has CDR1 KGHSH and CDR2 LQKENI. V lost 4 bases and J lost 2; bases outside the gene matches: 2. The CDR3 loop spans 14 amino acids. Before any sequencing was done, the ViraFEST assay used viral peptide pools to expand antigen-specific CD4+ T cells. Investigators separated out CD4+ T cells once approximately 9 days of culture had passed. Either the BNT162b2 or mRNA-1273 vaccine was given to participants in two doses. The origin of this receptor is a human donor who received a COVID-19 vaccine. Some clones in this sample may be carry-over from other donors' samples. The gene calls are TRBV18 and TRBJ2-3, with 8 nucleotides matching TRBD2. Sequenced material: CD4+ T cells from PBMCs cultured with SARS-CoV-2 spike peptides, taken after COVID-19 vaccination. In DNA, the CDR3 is TGTGCCAGCTCACAGCGGGGGTACACAGATACGCAGTATTTT. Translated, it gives CASSQRGYTDTQYF.